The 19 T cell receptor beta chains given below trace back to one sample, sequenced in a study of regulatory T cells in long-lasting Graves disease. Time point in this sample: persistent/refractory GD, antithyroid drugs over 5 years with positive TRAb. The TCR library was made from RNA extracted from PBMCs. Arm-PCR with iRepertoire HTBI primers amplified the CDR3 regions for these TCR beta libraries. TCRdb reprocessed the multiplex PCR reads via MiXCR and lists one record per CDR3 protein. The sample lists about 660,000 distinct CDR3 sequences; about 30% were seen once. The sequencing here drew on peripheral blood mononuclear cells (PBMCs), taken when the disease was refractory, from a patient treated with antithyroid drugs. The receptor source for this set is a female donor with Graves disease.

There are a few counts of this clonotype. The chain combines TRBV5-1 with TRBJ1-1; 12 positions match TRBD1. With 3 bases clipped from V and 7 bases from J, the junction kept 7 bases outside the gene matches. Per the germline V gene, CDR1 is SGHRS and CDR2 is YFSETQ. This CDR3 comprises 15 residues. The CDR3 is CASSSGDRGRGEAFF. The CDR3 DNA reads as TGCGCCAGCAGCTCCGGGGACAGGGGGCGCGGTGAAGCTTTCTTT.

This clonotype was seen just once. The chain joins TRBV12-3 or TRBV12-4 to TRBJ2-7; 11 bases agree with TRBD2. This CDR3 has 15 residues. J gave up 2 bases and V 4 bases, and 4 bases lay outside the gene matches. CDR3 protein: CASSSTSGMTYEQYF. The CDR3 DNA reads TGTGCCAGCAGTTCGACTAGCGGGATGACCTACGAGCAGTACTTC.

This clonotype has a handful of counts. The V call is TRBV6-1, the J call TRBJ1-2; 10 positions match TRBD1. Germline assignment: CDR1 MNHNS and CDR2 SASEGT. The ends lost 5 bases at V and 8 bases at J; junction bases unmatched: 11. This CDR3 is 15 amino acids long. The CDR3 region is CASSSQAGTGDGYTF. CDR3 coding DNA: TGTGCCAGCAGTAGTCAAGCCGGGACAGGGGACGGCTACACCTTC.

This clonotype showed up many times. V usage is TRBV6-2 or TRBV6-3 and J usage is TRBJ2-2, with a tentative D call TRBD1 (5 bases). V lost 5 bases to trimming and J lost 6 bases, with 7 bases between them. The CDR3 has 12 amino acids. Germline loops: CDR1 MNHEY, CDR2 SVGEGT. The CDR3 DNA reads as TGTGCCAGCAGTGAAGGGGCCGGGGAGCTGTTTTTT. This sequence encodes CASSEGAGELFF.

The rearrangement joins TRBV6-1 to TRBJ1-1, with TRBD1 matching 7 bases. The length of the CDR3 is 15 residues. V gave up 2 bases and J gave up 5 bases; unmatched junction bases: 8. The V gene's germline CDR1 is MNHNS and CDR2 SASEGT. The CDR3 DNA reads TGTGCCAGCAGTGAACGTGAGGGGGCAGGGACTGAAGCTTTCTTT. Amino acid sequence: CASSEREGAGTEAFF.

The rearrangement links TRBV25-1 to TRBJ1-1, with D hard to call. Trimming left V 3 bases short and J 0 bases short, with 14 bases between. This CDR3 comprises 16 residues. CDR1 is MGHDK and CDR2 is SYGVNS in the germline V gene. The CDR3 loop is CASSEGSGVMNTEAFF. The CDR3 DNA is TGTGCCAGCAGTGAGGGATCGGGAGTCATGAACACTGAAGCTTTCTTT. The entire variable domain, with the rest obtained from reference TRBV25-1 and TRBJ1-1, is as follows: EADIYQTPRYLVIGTGKKITLECSQTMGHDKMYWYQQDPGMELHLIHYSYGVNSTEKGDLSSESTVSRIRTEHFPLTLESARPSHTSQYLCASSEGSGVMNTEAFFGQGTRLTVV.

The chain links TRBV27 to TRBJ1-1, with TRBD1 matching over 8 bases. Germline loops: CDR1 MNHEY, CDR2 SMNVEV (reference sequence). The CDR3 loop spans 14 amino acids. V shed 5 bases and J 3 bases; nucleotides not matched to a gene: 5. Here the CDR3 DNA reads TGTGCCAGCAGTCGGACAGGGCCGGACACTGAAGCTTTCTTT. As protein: CASSRTGPDTEAFF.

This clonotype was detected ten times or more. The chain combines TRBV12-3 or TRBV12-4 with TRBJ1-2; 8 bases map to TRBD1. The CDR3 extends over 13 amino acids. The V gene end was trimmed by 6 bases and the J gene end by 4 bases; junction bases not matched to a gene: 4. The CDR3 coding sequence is TGTGCCAGCAGGCGGACAGGGAGCTATGGCTACACCTTC. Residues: CASRRTGSYGYTF.

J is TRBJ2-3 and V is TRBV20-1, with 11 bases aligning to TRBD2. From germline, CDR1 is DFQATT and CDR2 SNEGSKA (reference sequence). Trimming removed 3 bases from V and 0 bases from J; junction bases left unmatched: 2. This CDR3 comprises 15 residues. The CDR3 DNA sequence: TGCAGTGCTAGCCGGACTAGCGGGAGCACAGATACGCAGTATTTT. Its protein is CSASRTSGSTDTQYF.

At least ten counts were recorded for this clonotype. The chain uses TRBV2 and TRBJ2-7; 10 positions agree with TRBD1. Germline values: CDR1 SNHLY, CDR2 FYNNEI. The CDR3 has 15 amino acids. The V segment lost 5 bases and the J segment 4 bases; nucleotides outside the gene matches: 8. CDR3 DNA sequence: TGTGCCAGCAGTATCCCGGGACAGGGGCCTTACGAGCAGTACTTC. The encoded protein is CASSIPGQGPYEQYF.

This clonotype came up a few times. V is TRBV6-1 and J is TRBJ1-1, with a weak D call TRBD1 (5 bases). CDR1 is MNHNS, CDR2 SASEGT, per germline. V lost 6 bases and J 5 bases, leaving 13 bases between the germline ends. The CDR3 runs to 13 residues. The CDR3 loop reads CASRRGIGTEAFF. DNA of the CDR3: TGTGCCAGCAGAAGGGGAATAGGAACTGAAGCTTTCTTT.

This CDR3 is CASSRRDRNQPQHF. The CDR3 region has the DNA TGTGCCAGCAGTCGCCGGGACAGAAATCAGCCCCAGCATTTT. This chain uses TRBV2 with TRBJ1-5, with 7 positions matching TRBD1. The CDR3 has 14 amino acids. Germline CDR1 and CDR2: SNHLY and FYNNEI. Losses at the gene ends were 5 bases for V and 4 bases for J; bases not matched to a gene: 5.

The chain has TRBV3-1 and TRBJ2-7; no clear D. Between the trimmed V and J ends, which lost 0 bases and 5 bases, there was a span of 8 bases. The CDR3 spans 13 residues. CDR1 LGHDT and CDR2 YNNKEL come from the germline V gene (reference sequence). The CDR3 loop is CASSQDMADEQYF. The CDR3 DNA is TGTGCCAGCAGCCAAGATATGGCAGACGAGCAGTACTTC.

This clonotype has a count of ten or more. The CDR3 spells CASSGLLESGYTF. CDR3 sequence (DNA): TGTGCCAGCAGTGGTCTCTTGGAATCTGGCTACACCTTC. The rearrangement uses TRBV6-1 and TRBJ1-2; no clear D gene. The CDR3 runs 13 residues. V shed 4 bases and J shed 7 bases, with 13 bases lying between them. From germline, CDR1 is MNHNS and CDR2 SASEGT.

The CDR3 is CASSWGLAGGASQYF. The CDR3 DNA sequence: TGTGCCAGCAGCTGGGGACTAGCGGGAGGGGCCTCGCAGTACTTC. The V gene is TRBV12-3 or TRBV12-4, the J gene TRBJ2-7, with 16 bases matching TRBD2. The CDR3 is 15 amino acids. V was clipped by 6 bases and J by 9 bases; unmatched bases: 8.

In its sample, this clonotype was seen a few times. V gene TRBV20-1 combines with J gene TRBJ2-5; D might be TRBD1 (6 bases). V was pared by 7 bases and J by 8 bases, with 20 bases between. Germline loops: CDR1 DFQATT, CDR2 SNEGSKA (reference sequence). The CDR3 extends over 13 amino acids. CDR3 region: CSVVSGYRDTQYF. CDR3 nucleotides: TGCAGTGTTGTCTCGGGGTACAGGGATACCCAGTACTTC.

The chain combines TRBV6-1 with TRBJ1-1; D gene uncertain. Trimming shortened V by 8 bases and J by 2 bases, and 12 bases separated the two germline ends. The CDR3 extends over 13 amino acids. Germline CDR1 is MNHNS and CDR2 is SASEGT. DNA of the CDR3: TGTGCCAGCCAAGAGGGCAGAAACACTGAAGCTTTCTTT. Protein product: CASQEGRNTEAFF.

The CDR3 DNA reads TGCAGTGCTAGAGATCCGCGGGGGTACGAGCAGTACTTC. This encodes CSARDPRGYEQYF. The chain joins TRBV20-1 to TRBJ2-7; 7 bases are shared with TRBD2. Germline CDR1 DFQATT, CDR2 SNEGSKA (reference sequence). J lost 4 bases, V lost 0 bases, and 3 bases had no gene match. The CDR3 covers 13 residues.

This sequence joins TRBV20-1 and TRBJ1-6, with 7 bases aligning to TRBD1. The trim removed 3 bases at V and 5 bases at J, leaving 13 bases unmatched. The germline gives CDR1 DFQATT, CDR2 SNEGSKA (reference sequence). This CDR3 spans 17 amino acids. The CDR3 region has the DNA TGCAGTGCTAGCCCCACCTTTAATCAGGGGGATAATTCACCCCTCCACTTT. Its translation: CSASPTFNQGDNSPLHF.